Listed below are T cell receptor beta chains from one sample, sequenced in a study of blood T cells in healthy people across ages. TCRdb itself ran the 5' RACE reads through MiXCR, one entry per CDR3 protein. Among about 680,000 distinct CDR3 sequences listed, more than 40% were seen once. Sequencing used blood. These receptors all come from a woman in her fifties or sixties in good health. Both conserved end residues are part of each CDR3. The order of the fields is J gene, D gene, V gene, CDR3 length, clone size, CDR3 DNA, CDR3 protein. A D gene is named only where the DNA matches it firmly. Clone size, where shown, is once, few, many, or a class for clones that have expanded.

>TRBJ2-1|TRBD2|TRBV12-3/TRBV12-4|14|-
TGTGCCAGCATTTCACTAGCGGGCCTCAATGAGCAGTTCTTC
CASISLAGLNEQFF
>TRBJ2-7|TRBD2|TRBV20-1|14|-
TGCAGTGCTGGAGGGACTAGCGGGAATTACGAGCAGTACTTC
CSAGGTSGNYEQYF
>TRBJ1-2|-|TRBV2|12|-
TGTGCCAGCAGGGAAGCGGGGTATGGCTACACCTTC
CASREAGYGYTF
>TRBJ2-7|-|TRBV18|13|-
TGTGCCAGCTCACCACCGTCTTTGTACGAGCAGTACTTC
CASSPPSLYEQYF
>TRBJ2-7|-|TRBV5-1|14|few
TGCGCCAGCAGCCCTGCTTTACAAGGGGAAGAGCAGTACTTC
CASSPALQGEEQYF
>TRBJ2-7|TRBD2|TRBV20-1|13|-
TGCAGTGCCGAACTAGCGGGAGTCTACGAGCAGTACTTC
CSAELAGVYEQYF
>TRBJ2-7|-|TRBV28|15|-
TGTGCCAGCAGTTTATTATACGGGGGATGGGACGAGCAGTACTTC
CASSLLYGGWDEQYF
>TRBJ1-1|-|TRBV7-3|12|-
TGTGCCAGCAGCTTCCAGGGGAGTACAGCTTTCTTT
CASSFQGSTAFF
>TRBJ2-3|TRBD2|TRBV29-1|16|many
TGCAGCGTTGGAGGGGCTAGCGGAGTGAGCACAGATACGCAGTATTTT
CSVGGASGVSTDTQYF
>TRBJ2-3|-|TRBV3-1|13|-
TGTGCCAGCAGCCAAGAACGGACAGATACGCAGTATTTT
CASSQERTDTQYF
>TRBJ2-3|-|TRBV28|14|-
TGTGCCAGCAGTTTTGCCAGGGAGGCAGATACGCAGTATTTT
CASSFAREADTQYF
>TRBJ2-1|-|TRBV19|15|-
TGTGCCAGTATCCGTGAATCGAGCGCCTACAATGAGCAGTTCTTC
CASIRESSAYNEQFF
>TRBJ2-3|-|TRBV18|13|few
TGTGCCAGCTCACCCTCCATGGGAGATACGCAGTATTTT
CASSPSMGDTQYF
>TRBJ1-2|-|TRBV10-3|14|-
TGTGCCATCAGCCTCCAGGACGCTAACTATGGCTACACCTTC
CAISLQDANYGYTF
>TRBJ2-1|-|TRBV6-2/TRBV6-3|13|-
TGTGCCAGCTGCGGGGCCATCTACAATGAGCAGTTCTTC
CASCGAIYNEQFF
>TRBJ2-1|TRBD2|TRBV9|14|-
TGTGCCAGCAGCGTGAGCGGGAAACAGGATGAGCAGTTCTTC
CASSVSGKQDEQFF
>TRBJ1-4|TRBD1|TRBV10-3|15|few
TGTGCCATCAGTTCCCGACAGGGGACTAATGAAAAACTGTTTTTT
CAISSRQGTNEKLFF
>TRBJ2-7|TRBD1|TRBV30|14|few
TGTGCCTGGAGTACCGGGACAGGGGGCTCCGAGCAGTACTTC
CAWSTGTGGSEQYF
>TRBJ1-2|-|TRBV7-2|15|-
TGTGCCAGCAGCCGACATGATTCCGGGGGCTATGGCTACACCTTC
CASSRHDSGGYGYTF
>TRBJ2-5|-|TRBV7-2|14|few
TGTGCCAGCAGCTTAGTTGCGGAAGGGGACTCCCGGTACTTC
CASSLVAEGDSRYF
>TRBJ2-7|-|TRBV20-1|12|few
TGCAGTGCTAGGTTCGGGGGCGACGAGCAGTACTTC
CSARFGGDEQYF
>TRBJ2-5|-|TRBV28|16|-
TGTGCCAGCAGCAAAAACGTCAGAGCCCTGAAAAAGACCCAGTACTTC
CASSKNVRALKKTQYF
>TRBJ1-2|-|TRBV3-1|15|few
TGTGCCAGCAGCCAAGGACGTGGGGGAGGATACGGCTACACCTTC
CASSQGRGGGYGYTF
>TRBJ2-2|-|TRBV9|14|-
TGTGCCAGCAGCGTAAGGAATACAGGCGGGGAGCTGTTTTTT
CASSVRNTGGELFF
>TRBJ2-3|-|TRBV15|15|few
TGTGCCACCAGCAGAGGGGCAGGGCAACAATATACGCAGTATTTT
CATSRGAGQQYTQYF
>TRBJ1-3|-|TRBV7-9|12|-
TGTGCCAGCAGCTTGTCGGAAAACACCATATATTTT
CASSLSENTIYF
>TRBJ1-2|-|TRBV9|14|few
TGTGCCAGCAGCGTAGACATACGGGGCTCTGGCTACACCTTC
CASSVDIRGSGYTF
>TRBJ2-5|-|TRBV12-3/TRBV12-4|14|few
TGTGCCAGCAGTCCTTCCGTCCCCCGCGAGACCCAGTACTTC
CASSPSVPRETQYF
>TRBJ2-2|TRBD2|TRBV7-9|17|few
TGTGCCAGCAGCCCGCTAGGACTAGCAGAGTACACCGGGGAGCTGTTTTTT
CASSPLGLAEYTGELFF
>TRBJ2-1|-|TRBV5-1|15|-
TGCGCCAGCAGCTTGGATGGGAGCCCCTACAATGAGCAGTTCTTC
CASSLDGSPYNEQFF
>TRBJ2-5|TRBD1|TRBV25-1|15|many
TGTGCCAGCAGTAAGAGACAGGGAAAAGGGGAGACCCAGTACTTC
CASSKRQGKGETQYF
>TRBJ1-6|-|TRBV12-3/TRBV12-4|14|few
TGTGCCAGCCAGATCGGACCGTTAAATTCACCCCTCCACTTT
CASQIGPLNSPLHF
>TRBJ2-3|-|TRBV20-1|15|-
TGCAGTGCTAGGGAAGTGAGTACTAGCACAGATACGCAGTATTTT
CSAREVSTSTDTQYF
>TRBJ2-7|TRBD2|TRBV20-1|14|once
TGCAGTGCTAGAGTAGCGGGAGTACGGTACGAGCAGTACTTC
CSARVAGVRYEQYF
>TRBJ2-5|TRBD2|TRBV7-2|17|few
TGTGCCAGCAGCCCGATGACGGCGGGAGGGCTACAAGAGACCCAGTACTTC
CASSPMTAGGLQETQYF
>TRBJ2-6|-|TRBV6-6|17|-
TGTGCCAGCAGGTCCGGGACACCCGACTCTGGGGCCAACGTCCTGACTTTC
CASRSGTPDSGANVLTF
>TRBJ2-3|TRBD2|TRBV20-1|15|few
TGCAGTGCCAGAGCGGGAGCTGAGTGGGGAGATACGCAGTATTTT
CSARAGAEWGDTQYF
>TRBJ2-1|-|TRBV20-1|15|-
TGCAGTGCTAGTCGGGGGCCCCGGGTCGTCAATGAGCAGTTCTTC
CSASRGPRVVNEQFF
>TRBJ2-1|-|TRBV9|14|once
TGTGCCAGCAGCGAGGGGGACCGAAACAATGAGCAGTTCTTC
CASSEGDRNNEQFF
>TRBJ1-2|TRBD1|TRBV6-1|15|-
TGTGCCAGCGGAAAAGGGGACAGGGAAATCTATGGCTACACCTTC
CASGKGDREIYGYTF
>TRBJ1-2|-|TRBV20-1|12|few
TGCAGTGGCTCGGGAGCTAACTATGGCTACACCTTC
CSGSGANYGYTF
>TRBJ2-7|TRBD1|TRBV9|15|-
TGTGCCAGCAGCATTGGAGAGGGGGCGACCTACGAGCAGTACTTC
CASSIGEGATYEQYF
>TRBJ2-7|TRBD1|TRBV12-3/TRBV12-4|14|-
TGTGCCAGCAGTGGGGACAGGGGGCAACACGAGCAGTACTTC
CASSGDRGQHEQYF
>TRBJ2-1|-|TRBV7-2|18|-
TGTGCCAGCAGAATTCAAGCGGGTTACGCCCTCTCCTACAATGAGCAGTTCTTC
CASRIQAGYALSYNEQFF
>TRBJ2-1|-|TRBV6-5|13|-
TGTGCCAGCACCGGCTGGCAGTACAATGAGCAGTTCTTC
CASTGWQYNEQFF
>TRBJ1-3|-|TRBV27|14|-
TGTGCCAGCAGTTCGGCAGGGACTGGAAACACCATATATTTT
CASSSAGTGNTIYF
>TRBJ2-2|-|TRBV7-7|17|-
TGTGCCAGCAGCTCCCTAGGTGGGCGGGGAGGCACCGGGGAGCTGTTTTTT
CASSSLGGRGGTGELFF
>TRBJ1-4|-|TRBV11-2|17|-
TGTGCCAGCAGCTTAGTATTTGGACAGAGAACTAATGAAAAACTGTTTTTT
CASSLVFGQRTNEKLFF
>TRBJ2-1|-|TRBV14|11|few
TGTGCCAGCAGCCAGTCGGACTCTCAGTTCTTC
CASSQSDSQFF
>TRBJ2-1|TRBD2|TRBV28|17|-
TGTGCCAGCAGCCCGGTCGAACTAGCGGGGGGATTGTTTGAGCAGTTCTTC
CASSPVELAGGLFEQFF
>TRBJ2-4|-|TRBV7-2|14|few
TGTGCCAGCCGGACGGACGCGGGGAAAAACATTCAGTACTTC
CASRTDAGKNIQYF
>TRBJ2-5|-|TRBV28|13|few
TGTGCCAGCAGGGAATATTACCGGGAGACCCAGTACTTC
CASREYYRETQYF
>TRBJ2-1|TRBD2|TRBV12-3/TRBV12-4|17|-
TGTGCCAGCAGTCCGAGCGGGGGGACCCCCTCCTACAATGAGCAGTTCTTC
CASSPSGGTPSYNEQFF
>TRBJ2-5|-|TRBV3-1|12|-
TGTGCCAGCAGCCAAGGGATAGAGACCCAGTACTTC
CASSQGIETQYF
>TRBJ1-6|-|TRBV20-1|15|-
TGCAGTGCTAGCTCGGGGACATTGAGTAATTCACCCCTCCACTTT
CSASSGTLSNSPLHF
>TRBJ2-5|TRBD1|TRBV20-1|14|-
TGCAGTGCTAGACAGGGGGCGGGGCAAGAGACCCAGTACTTC
CSARQGAGQETQYF
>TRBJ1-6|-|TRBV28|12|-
TGTGCCAGCAGACGACGGGATTCACCCCTCCACTTT
CASRRRDSPLHF
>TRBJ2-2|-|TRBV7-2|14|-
TGTGCCAGCAGCTTTGGACAGAACACCGGGGAGCTGTTTTTT
CASSFGQNTGELFF
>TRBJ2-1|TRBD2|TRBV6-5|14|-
TGTGCCAGCAGCACGCGGGAGGCCGGGGATGAGCAGTTCTTC
CASSTREAGDEQFF
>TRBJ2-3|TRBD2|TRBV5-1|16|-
TGCGCCAGCAGCTCGCAAGCGGGGCCCAGCACAGATACGCAGTATTTT
CASSSQAGPSTDTQYF